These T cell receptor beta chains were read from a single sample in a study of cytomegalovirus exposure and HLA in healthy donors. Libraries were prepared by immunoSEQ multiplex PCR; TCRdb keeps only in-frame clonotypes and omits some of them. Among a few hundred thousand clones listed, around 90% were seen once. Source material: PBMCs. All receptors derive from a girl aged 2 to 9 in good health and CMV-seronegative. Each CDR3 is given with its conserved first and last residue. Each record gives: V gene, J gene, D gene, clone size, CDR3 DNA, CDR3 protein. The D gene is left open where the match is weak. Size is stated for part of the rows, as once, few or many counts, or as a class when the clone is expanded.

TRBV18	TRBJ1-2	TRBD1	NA	TGTGCCAGCTCACCCGTTCACGGGACAGACTATGGCTACACCTTC	CASSPVHGTDYGYTF
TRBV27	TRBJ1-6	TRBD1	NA	TGTGCCAGCGGCTTGACAGGGATTCTTCCCCTCCACTTT	CASGLTGILPLHF
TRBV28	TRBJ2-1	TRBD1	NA	TGTGCCAGCAGTTTGCCCGGACAGGGGGCCTACAATGAGCAGTTCTTC	CASSLPGQGAYNEQFF
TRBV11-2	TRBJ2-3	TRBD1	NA	TGTGCCAGCAGCTTGGACAGGGGCACAGATACGCAGTATTTT	CASSLDRGTDTQYF
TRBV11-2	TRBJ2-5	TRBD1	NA	TGTGCCAGCAGCCCCCGCCTCTCGGTGGGACAGGGGCTGGAGACCCAGTACTTC	CASSPRLSVGQGLETQYF
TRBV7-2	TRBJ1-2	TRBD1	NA	TGTGCCAGCAGCCCACGGGACAGGGGGAATGGCTACACCTTC	CASSPRDRGNGYTF
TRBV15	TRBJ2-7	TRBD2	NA	TGTGCCACCAGCATTGGGACTAGCGGGATGAGGCAGTACTTC	CATSIGTSGMRQYF
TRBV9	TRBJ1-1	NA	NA	TGTGCCAGCAGCGGTGAACTCATGAACACTGAAGCTTTCTTT	CASSGELMNTEAFF
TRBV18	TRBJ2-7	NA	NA	TGTGCCAGCTCACCGAGGAATCCAACCTACGAGCAGTACTTC	CASSPRNPTYEQYF
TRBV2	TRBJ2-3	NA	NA	TGTGCCAGCAGCCTTAAGACACTTAGCACAGATACGCAGTATTTT	CASSLKTLSTDTQYF
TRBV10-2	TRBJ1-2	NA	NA	TGCGCCAGCAGTGTGGGGCCTCCAGACTATGGCTACACCTTC	CASSVGPPDYGYTF
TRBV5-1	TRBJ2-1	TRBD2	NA	TGCGCCAGCAGCTTTGCGGGGGGCCTGAGCTCCTACAATGAGCAGTTCTTC	CASSFAGGLSSYNEQFF
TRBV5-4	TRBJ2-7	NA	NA	TGTGCCAGCAGCTTGAGCACAGCCACCCCCTACGAGCAGTACTTC	CASSLSTATPYEQYF
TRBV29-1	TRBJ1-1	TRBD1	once	TGCAGCGCCCCCCGGACAGGGTATACTGAAGCTTTCTTT	CSAPRTGYTEAFF
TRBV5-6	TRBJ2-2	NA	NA	TGTGCCAGCAGTCACGGGACATTGAACACCGGGGAGCTGTTTTTT	CASSHGTLNTGELFF
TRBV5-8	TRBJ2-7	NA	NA	TGTGCCAGCAGCTGGGGGCTGGGCTCCTACGAGCAGTACTTC	CASSWGLGSYEQYF
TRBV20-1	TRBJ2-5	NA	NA	TGCAGTGCTCCGTGGGCGGAGACCCAGTACTTC	CSAPWAETQYF
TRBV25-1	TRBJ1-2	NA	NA	TGTGCCAGCAGTGATATCTATGGCTACACCTTC	CASSDIYGYTF
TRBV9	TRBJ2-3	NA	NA	TGTGCCAGCAGCGTAGCTGGGGGGGGCCAGCAGGCAGATACGCAGTATTTT	CASSVAGGGQQADTQYF
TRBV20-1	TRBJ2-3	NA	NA	TGCGGAATTTGGGCCCCAGATACGCAGTATTTT	CGIWAPDTQYF
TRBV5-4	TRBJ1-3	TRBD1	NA	TGTGCCAGCAGCTGGGGGACAGGGGACCCTGGAAACACCATATATTTT	CASSWGTGDPGNTIYF
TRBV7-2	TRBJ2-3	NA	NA	TGTGCCAGCAGCTGGAGGGCCCCAGATACGCAGTATTTT	CASSWRAPDTQYF
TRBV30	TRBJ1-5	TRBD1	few	TGTGCCTGGAGTAACCGCCGCGGGACAGGGGGCTGGGGCAATCAGCCCCAGCATTTT	CAWSNRRGTGGWGNQPQHF
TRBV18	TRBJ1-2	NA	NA	TGTGCCAGCTCACCACCGCGTAAAGGAGGCGGCTACACCTTC	CASSPPRKGGGYTF
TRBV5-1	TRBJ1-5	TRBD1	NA	TGCGCCAGCAGCTTGGTTCGGGACAGAGTCTTAACGGGCAACAATCAGCCCCAGCATTTT	CASSLVRDRVLTGNNQPQHF
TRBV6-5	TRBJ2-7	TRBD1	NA	TGTGCCAGCACGGGACGGACAGGTAGCTCCTACGAGCAGTACTTC	CASTGRTGSSYEQYF
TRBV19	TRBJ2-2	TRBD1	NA	TGTGCCACCCAGGGGGCCGGGGAGCTGTTTTTT	CATQGAGELFF
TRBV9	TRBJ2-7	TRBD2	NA	TGTGCCAGCAGCGTGGGACTAGCGGGAGTATATCACGAGCAGTACTTC	CASSVGLAGVYHEQYF
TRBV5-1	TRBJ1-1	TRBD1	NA	TGCGCCAGCAGCTCGATCCGAGGGGGCACGAACACTGAAGCTTTCTTT	CASSSIRGGTNTEAFF
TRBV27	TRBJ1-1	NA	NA	TGTGCCAGCCAGGCAACCAGAGCCATGAACACTGAAGCTTTCTTT	CASQATRAMNTEAFF
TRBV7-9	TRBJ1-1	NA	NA	TGTGCCAGCAGCTTAGTAGGGGCAATGAACACTGAAGCTTTCTTT	CASSLVGAMNTEAFF
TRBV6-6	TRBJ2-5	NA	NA	TGTGCCAGCAGCCCTAGGGGGGAGACCCAGTACTTC	CASSPRGETQYF
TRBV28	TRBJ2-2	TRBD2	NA	TGTGCCAGCATAAGCGGGGTGACCGGGGAGCTGTTTTTT	CASISGVTGELFF
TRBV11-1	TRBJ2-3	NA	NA	TGTGCCAGCAGCACCTCGAGCGGGAGCACAGATACGCAGTATTTT	CASSTSSGSTDTQYF
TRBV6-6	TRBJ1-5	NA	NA	TGTGCCAGCAGTTCCGGGGTGGGACAGCCCCAGCATTTT	CASSSGVGQPQHF
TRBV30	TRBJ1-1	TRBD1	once	TGTGCCTGGACAGGGGGCTTGAACACTGAAGCTTTCTTT	CAWTGGLNTEAFF
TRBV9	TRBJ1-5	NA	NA	TGTGCCAGCAGCGCCGGACTTCCCAATCAGCCCCAGCATTTT	CASSAGLPNQPQHF